This passage covers 26 T cell receptor beta chains from one sample sequenced in a study of T cells in Graves' hyperthyroidism and ophthalmopathy. The CDR3 regions of TCR beta were amplified from RNA transcripts. The primer set for the first-round RT-PCR of the TCR CDR3 was HTBI. TCRdb re-analysed the multiplex PCR reads in MiXCR, keeping a single row per CDR3 protein. The sample carries almost 600,000 distinct CDR3 sequences, approximately 44% recorded once. Material for sequencing was peripheral blood or thyroid tissue (not recorded which). These receptors came from a woman aged 18-29 years with Graves' hyperthyroidism.

This clonotype was counted only a few times. Here the CDR3 omits its conserved ending phenylalanine or tryptophan, so a read error is the likely source. It is unclear where the CDR3 begins or ends on the DNA, so no DNA is shown, and the CDR3 is as TCRdb lists it. This sequence joins TRBV24-1 and TRBJ2-7; the D segment call TRBD2 is taken from the table without a DNA check. A total of 8 residues make up the CDR3, ends included. The germline V gene encodes CDR1 KGHDR and CDR2 SFDVKD. The CDR3 is CATSDSAG.

The rearrangement links TRBV15 to TRBJ1-6, with unresolved D. The CDR3 extends over 16 amino acids. The germline V and J ends were trimmed by 3 bases and 6 bases, with 15 bases remaining between them. Germline-derived CDR1 and CDR2 are LNHNV and YYDKDF (reference sequence). The CDR3 loop reads CATSSDLAGGNSPLHF. In DNA form, the CDR3 reads TGTGCCACCAGCAGCGACCTAGCGGGAGGTAATTCACCCCTCCACTTT.

The gene calls are TRBV6-5 and TRBJ1-6, with 7 bases matching TRBD1. The CDR3 covers 15 residues. In germline, CDR1 is MNHEY, CDR2 SVGAGI. V dropped 5 bases and J dropped 2; count of bases not matched to a gene: 3. In DNA, the CDR3 is TGTGCCAGCAGTGAAGGGGGCACCTATAATTCACCCCTCCACTTT. It yields the protein CASSEGGTYNSPLHF.

In its sample, this clonotype was seen many times. DNA of the CDR3: TGTGCCAGCAGCAGACAGGGTCCCTCCTACGAGCAGTACTTC. Translating it yields CASSRQGPSYEQYF. This chain joins TRBV6-5 and TRBJ2-7; 7 nucleotides match TRBD1. With 6 bases clipped from V and 0 bases from J, the junction kept 5 bases outside the gene matches. The CDR3 totals 14 residues. CDR1 is MNHEY, CDR2 SVGAGI, per germline.

In its sample, this clonotype was seen many times. As DNA, the CDR3 is TGCAGTCTACCAGGGTATGGCTACACCTTC. This sequence encodes CSLPGYGYTF. The J gene is TRBJ1-2, the V gene TRBV20-1; D may be TRBD1 (5 bases). CDR3 length equals 10 residues. Per the germline V gene, CDR1 is DFQATT and CDR2 is SNEGSKA (reference sequence). V was cut by 8 bases and J by 5 bases, with 9 bases left in between.

The chain has TRBV12-3 or TRBV12-4 and TRBJ1-5; D possibly corresponds to TRBD1 (5 bases). V lost 4 bases, J lost 9 bases, and 13 bases lay in between. The CDR3 sequence is 13 residues long. This CDR3 is CASSSTSGAPQHF. The CDR3 DNA is TGTGCCAGCAGTTCGACTAGCGGGGCGCCCCAGCATTTT.

As for this clonotype: This may be a read error, as it is one base from a much larger clone. The genes are TRBV14 and TRBJ1-4, with a tentative D call TRBD1 (5 bases). Per germline, CDR1 SGHDN and CDR2 FVKESK. The CDR3 covers 15 residues. Trimming cost V 1 base and J 7 bases, with 13 bases left between them. CDR3 sequence reads: CASSQVGAGREKLFF. The CDR3 nucleotides read TGTGCCAGCAGCCAAGTCGGGGCAGGGCGTGAAAAACTGTTTTTT.

The table lists this clonotype with many counts. As DNA, the CDR3 is TGTGCCAGCAGCTTGGTATGGGATTCACCCCTCCACTTT. It encodes CASSLVWDSPLHF. The gene calls are TRBV5-5 and TRBJ1-6; D gene uncertain. Trimming took 0 bases from V and 8 from J, leaving 6 bases between them. The CDR3 is 13 residues long. CDR1 is SGHKS and CDR2 is YYEKEE in the germline V gene (reference sequence).

This clonotype was counted many times. The chain couples TRBV5-1 to TRBJ1-1; possible D gene TRBD1, 6 bases. Germline values: CDR1 SGHRS, CDR2 YFSETQ. The CDR3 runs to 14 residues. The V end lost 2 bases, the J end lost 4 bases, and 12 bases lay between the germline ends. Here the CDR3 DNA reads TGCGCCAGCAGCTTATTTCAGGGGAGCACTGAAGCTTTCTTT. This codes for CASSLFQGSTEAFF.

There are many counts of this clonotype. CDR3 protein: CSARQVGETQYF. The CDR3 DNA is TGCAGTGCTAGACAGGTCGGAGAGACCCAGTACTTC. The V and J genes are TRBV20-1 and TRBJ2-5, with unresolved D. The germline V gene encodes CDR1 DFQATT and CDR2 SNEGSKA (reference sequence). V lost 2 bases and J 4 bases, leaving 8 bases between the germline ends. This CDR3 is 12 amino acids long.

This clonotype was counted once. This sequence joins TRBV10-3 and TRBJ2-5; possibly TRBD2 for D (5 bases). The CDR3 is 12 amino acids. Looked up from germline, CDR1 is ENHRY and CDR2 is SYGVKD. V lost 4 bases and J 7 bases, leaving 10 bases between the germline ends. CDR3 nucleotide sequence: TGTGCCATCAGTGCGGGGAAGGGGACCCAGTACTTC. Translated, it gives CAISAGKGTQYF.

The rearrangement uses TRBV7-2 and TRBJ2-7, with 7 bases lining up with TRBD2. Germline assignment: CDR1 SGHTA and CDR2 FQGNSA. The J segment lost 3 bases and the V segment lost 6 bases, leaving 14 bases of the junction unmatched. CDR3 size: 16 residues. The DNA for the CDR3 is TGTGCCAGCAGTTACGGGCGGGAGAGGACTAACTACGAGCAGTACTTC. Translating it yields CASSYGRERTNYEQYF. The full variable domain, rest sourced from reference TRBV7-2 and TRBJ2-7, is GAGVSQSPSNKVTEKGKDVELRCDPISGHTALYWYRQSLGQGLEFLIYFQGNSAPDKSGLPSDRFSAERTGGSVSTLTIQRTQQEDSAVYLCASSYGRERTNYEQYFGPGTRLTVT.

The rearrangement joins TRBV7-8 to TRBJ2-7; 9 bases line up with TRBD1. Judging by the DNA end, TRBJ2-1 fits better; the J call may be wrong. There are 15 residues in the CDR3. CDR1 and CDR2 from the germline V gene are SGHVS and FQNEAQ. CDR3 DNA: TGTGCCAGCAGCTTCCGGACAGGGGCCTACAATGAGCAGTTCTTC. This codes for CASSFRTGAYNEQFF.

In the case of this clonotype: The junction does not match germline at one end; this may be a read error. CDR3: CASSLGVAGNTIYF. For the CDR3, the DNA is TGTGCCAGCAGCTTAGGGGTGGCTGGAAACACCATATATTTT. This sequence joins TRBV12-3 or TRBV12-4 and TRBJ1-3; D may be TRBD1 (5 bases). CDR3 length equals 14 residues.

The rearrangement uses TRBV10-3 and TRBJ1-2; tentative D call: TRBD1 (5 bases). Trimming shortened V by 3 bases and J by 2 bases, and 13 bases separated the two germline ends. The CDR3 runs 15 residues. The germline gives CDR1 ENHRY, CDR2 SYGVKD. CDR3 sequence: CAISDVGRVNYGYTF. CDR3 coding DNA: TGTGCCATCAGTGACGTAGGCAGGGTGAACTATGGCTACACCTTC.

The CDR3 coding sequence is TGTGCCAGCAGCGTCGAGGGGCACACAGATACGCAGTATTTT. Translation: CASSVEGHTDTQYF. This chain connects TRBV9 to TRBJ2-3; the D gene could be TRBD1 or TRBD2 (5 bases each). There are 14 residues in the CDR3. Trimming shortened V by 2 bases and J by 2 bases, and 9 bases separated the two germline ends. Looked up from germline, CDR1 is SGDLS and CDR2 is YYNGEE. The variable domain in full, completed from reference TRBV9 and TRBJ2-3, reads DSGVTQTPKHLITATGQRVTLRCSPRSGDLSVYWYQQSLDQGLQFLIQYYNGEERAKGNILERFSAQQFPDLHSELNLSSLELGDSALYFCASSVEGHTDTQYFGPGTRLTVL.

This chain links TRBV7-9 with TRBJ2-2; 10 positions match TRBD2. The ends lost 4 bases at V and 0 bases at J; junction bases unmatched: 8. Germline-derived CDR1 and CDR2 are SEHNR and FQNEAQ (reference sequence). This CDR3 is 18 amino acids long. CDR3 region: CASSSLAGVSANTGELFF. CDR3 nucleotide sequence: TGTGCCAGCAGCTCCCTAGCGGGAGTATCGGCGAACACCGGGGAGCTGTTTTTT.

In its sample, this clonotype was seen many times. The chain links TRBV10-1 to TRBJ1-1; 7 nucleotides line up with TRBD1. The junction had 15 bases not matched to a gene; V was cut back by 4 bases and J by 10 bases. The CDR3 is 15 amino acids. Germline V CDR1 and CDR2: WNHNN, SYGVQD (reference sequence). CDR3 DNA sequence: TGCGCCAGCAGTGCGGCGACAGGGATGGCGGAGGGAGCTTTCTTT. Translating gives CASSAATGMAEGAFF.

Written as DNA, the CDR3 is TGCAGCGTTGAAGATAAATTCACAGGGGCTAGCGGGAGTTACGAGCAGTACTTC. Translating it yields CSVEDKFTGASGSYEQYF. V and J are TRBV29-1 and TRBJ2-7; 10 bases align to TRBD2. V shed 0 bases and J 4 bases; nucleotides not matched to a gene: 15. The CDR3 consists of 18 residues. Germline V gene sequence: CDR1 SQVTM, CDR2 ANQGSEA.

As for this clonotype: The CDR3 does not close with the conserved phenylalanine or tryptophan, likely indicating a read error. The chain carries TRBV29-1 and TRBJ2-7; possible D gene TRBD2, 6 bases. The CDR3 has 14 residues. Trimming stripped 4 bases from V and 3 bases from J, with 16 bases between. Germline V gene sequence: CDR1 SQVTM, CDR2 ANQGSEA. CDR3 amino acids: CSVGTGTEGYEQYL. The CDR3 nucleotides read TGCAGCGTTGGTACCGGGACGGAGGGCTACGAGCAGTACCTC.

This clonotype has ten or more counts. The DNA for the CDR3 is TGCAGTGCTAGGGGGGATAGCGGGAGGGCGGAGACCCAGTACTTC. Its translation is CSARGDSGRAETQYF. The rearrangement links TRBV20-1 to TRBJ2-5; 11 bases are shared with TRBD2. CDR1 is DFQATT, CDR2 SNEGSKA, per germline (reference sequence). J gave up 5 bases and V 3 bases, and 8 bases lay outside the gene matches. The CDR3 has 15 amino acids.

The chain links TRBV20-1 to TRBJ1-4; 7 bases align to TRBD1. Germline V lookup: CDR1 DFQATT, CDR2 SNEGSKA (reference sequence). The CDR3 contains 14 residues. V lost 0 bases, J lost 6 bases, and 4 bases stayed unmatched. CDR3 sequence: CSARETGTDEKLFF. The CDR3 bases are TGCAGTGCTAGAGAGACAGGGACTGATGAAAAACTGTTTTTT.

The CDR3 DNA reads as TGCAGCGTTGAGGGGACAGGACAGGGGCACGGAGATACGCAGTATTTT. Its translation is CSVEGTGQGHGDTQYF. The rearrangement links TRBV29-1 to TRBJ2-3; TRBD1 matches at 9 bases. Losses at the gene ends were 3 bases for V and 5 bases for J; bases not matched to a gene: 12. The germline CDR1 and CDR2 sequences are SQVTM and ANQGSEA. This CDR3 contains 16 residues.

This clonotype has at least ten counts. The V gene is TRBV29-1, the J gene TRBJ2-5, with 8 bases matching TRBD1. V gave up 8 bases and J gave up 5 bases; unmatched junction bases: 7. This CDR3 contains 12 residues. The germline CDR1 and CDR2 sequences are SQVTM and ANQGSEA. In nucleotides, the CDR3 is TGCAGCTCCCAGGGGGCTTCGGAGACCCAGTACTTC. It translates to CSSQGASETQYF.

A single count supports this clonotype. This chain uses TRBV7-2 with TRBJ1-2; D may be TRBD1 (5 bases). V lost 5 bases to trimming and J lost 4 bases, with 14 bases between them. CDR1 is SGHTA and CDR2 is FQGNSA in the germline V gene. The CDR3 totals 14 residues. DNA of the CDR3: TGTGCCAGCAGCCCCGGGACTGATTTCTATGGCTACACCTTC. This translates into CASSPGTDFYGYTF. The full variable domain, completed using reference TRBV7-2 and TRBJ1-2, is GAGVSQSPSNKVTEKGKDVELRCDPISGHTALYWYRQSLGQGLEFLIYFQGNSAPDKSGLPSDRFSAERTGGSVSTLTIQRTQQEDSAVYLCASSPGTDFYGYTFGSGTRLTVV.

V gene TRBV6-2 or TRBV6-3 combines with J gene TRBJ2-7; unclear D gene. Germline CDR1 is MNHEY and CDR2 is SVGEGT. V lost 3 bases to trimming and J lost 3 bases, with 3 bases between them. The CDR3 extends over 11 amino acids. For the CDR3, the DNA is TGTGCCAGCAGTTATTTCTACGAGCAGTACTTC. It yields the protein CASSYFYEQYF.